The TCR beta chain described here comes from a study of OX40 agonist ivuxolimab in advanced cancers. Whole-study findings and limits: In the 0.1 to 3.0 mg/kg range, CD4+ and CD8+ blood T cells had expanded clonally by week 6.

With respect to this clone: Its target is not known.

V lost 3 bases and J lost 6, with 10 bases in between. The CDR3 covers 13 residues. CDR1 and CDR2 from the germline V gene are SEHNR and FQNEAQ (reference sequence). Libraries were prepared by immunoSEQ multiplex PCR; TCRdb keeps only in-frame clonotypes and omits some of them. Of around 40,000 clones listed, over 60% are singletons. The chain carries TRBV7-9 and TRBJ2-3, with D hard to call. The sequences come from CD4+ or CD8+ T cells sorted from blood, collected in a trial of the OX40 agonist ivuxolimab. This receptor was obtained from an adult with an advanced solid tumor such as melanoma, head and neck, liver or kidney cancer. CDR3: CASSLVSLDTQYF. CDR3 DNA: TGTGCCAGCAGCTTGGTATCCCTCGATACGCAGTATTTT.